These 20 T cell receptor beta chains share one sample of origin, sequenced in a study of blood T cell repertoires in COVID-19. Assay: immunoSEQ multiplex PCR; the TCRdb copy retains only in-frame clones and omits some. The sample carries about 500,000 clones, roughly nine tenths recorded once. Sequenced input: peripheral blood. These receptors were taken from a man aged 18 to 29 with COVID-19, enrolled during active disease.

The chain combines TRBV6-5 with TRBJ2-1, with 11 bases that match TRBD1. Germline trimming cut 8 bases from V and 7 bases from J; bases unmatched to any gene: 10. Germline assignment: CDR1 MNHEY and CDR2 SVGAGI. The CDR3 covers 15 residues. The CDR3 coding sequence is TGTGCCAGCTCAGACAAGGACAGGGGGCTAAATGAGCAGTTCTTC. Translation: CASSDKDRGLNEQFF.

The gene calls are TRBV19 and TRBJ1-3, with a possible D match to TRBD1 (5 bases). V was cut by 7 bases and J by 0 bases, with 7 bases left in between. The CDR3 covers 13 residues. Germline CDR1 and CDR2: LNHDA and SQIVND (reference sequence). The CDR3 DNA reads as TGTGCCAGTAAGGGGTTCTCTGGAAACACCATATATTTT. This codes for CASKGFSGNTIYF.

The chain employs TRBV5-1 and TRBJ2-7, with D perhaps TRBD2 (6 bases). This CDR3 has 15 residues. In germline, CDR1 is SGHRS, CDR2 YFSETQ. The V end was cut by 2 bases, the J end by 6 bases, with 18 bases between. Here the CDR3 DNA reads TGCGCCAGCAGCTTCACTAGCCAGCAGAGGTCCGAGCAGTACTTC. It encodes CASSFTSQQRSEQYF.

This chain connects TRBV12-3 or TRBV12-4 to TRBJ2-5; TRBD1 matches at 7 bases. The CDR3 runs 13 residues. V lost 5 bases, J lost 5 bases, and 5 bases stayed unmatched. The DNA of the CDR3 is TGTGCCAGCAGTCAGGGACAGTGGGAGACCCAGTACTTC. Amino acid sequence: CASSQGQWETQYF.

The V and J genes are TRBV19 and TRBJ2-2, with unresolved D. The CDR3 runs 14 residues. CDR1 is LNHDA and CDR2 is SQIVND in the germline V gene (reference sequence). Trimming stripped 4 bases from V and 1 base from J, with 7 bases between. The CDR3 nucleotides read TGTGCCAGTAGTACCCGACAGAACACCGGGGAGCTGTTTTTT. Its translation: CASSTRQNTGELFF.

The chain carries TRBV9 and TRBJ2-3; D ambiguous. Germline values: CDR1 SGDLS, CDR2 YYNGEE. Deletions cut 7 bases from V and 2 bases from J, with 11 bases between. The length of the CDR3 is 13 residues. The CDR3, as DNA: TGTGCCAGCCAAACAGAACCCACAGATACGCAGTATTTT. It encodes CASQTEPTDTQYF. Full variable domain (missing parts from reference TRBV9 and TRBJ2-3): DSGVTQTPKHLITATGQRVTLRCSPRSGDLSVYWYQQSLDQGLQFLIQYYNGEERAKGNILERFSAQQFPDLHSELNLSSLELGDSALYFCASQTEPTDTQYFGPGTRLTVL.

The rearrangement links TRBV7-9 to TRBJ1-6, with D perhaps TRBD1 (5 bases). Trimming cost V 7 bases and J 0 bases, with 10 bases left between them. CDR1 and CDR2 from the germline V gene are SEHNR and FQNEAQ (reference sequence). This CDR3 has 15 residues. CDR3 sequence reads: CASTYQGSYNSPLHF. CDR3 bases: TGTGCCAGCACCTATCAGGGCTCCTATAATTCACCCCTCCACTTT.

J is TRBJ2-1 and V is TRBV9, with 8 nucleotides matching TRBD1. Germline V gene sequence: CDR1 SGDLS, CDR2 YYNGEE. CDR3 length: 15 residues. J lost 7 bases, V lost 4 bases, and 10 bases had no gene match. CDR3 coding DNA: TGTGCCAGCAGCTTAAGTCAGGGGGCAGGTAATGAGCAGTTCTTC. It translates to CASSLSQGAGNEQFF.

The V call is TRBV7-9, the J call TRBJ2-3, with TRBD2 as a possible D gene (5 bases). The CDR3 has 15 residues. The V gene lost 1 base and the J gene lost 1 base, with 9 bases spanning the gap. In germline, CDR1 is SEHNR, CDR2 FQNEAQ (reference sequence). The CDR3 coding sequence is TGTGCCAGCAGCTTAGATCGGCGGGGCACAGATACGCAGTATTTT. Amino acids: CASSLDRRGTDTQYF.

The chain uses TRBV7-9 and TRBJ2-3, with no clear D. The CDR3 totals 14 residues. Germline loops: CDR1 SEHNR, CDR2 FQNEAQ (reference sequence). Trimming pared 2 bases from V and 1 base from J, leaving 7 bases between. As DNA, the CDR3 is TGTGCCAGCAGCTTATCCACGGGCACAGATACGCAGTATTTT. Translated, it gives CASSLSTGTDTQYF.

The V gene is TRBV7-9, the J gene TRBJ2-3; the D gene is possibly TRBD1 (6 bases). This CDR3 has 15 amino acids. Germline V gene sequence: CDR1 SEHNR, CDR2 FQNEAQ (reference sequence). Deletions cut 3 bases from V and 6 bases from J, with 16 bases between. CDR3 sequence reads: CASSFLQGFLDTQYF. CDR3 nucleotides: TGTGCCAGCAGCTTCTTACAGGGTTTTTTGGATACGCAGTATTTT.

This chain connects TRBV29-1 to TRBJ2-1; TRBD2 agrees at 10 bases. V was clipped by 7 bases and J by 6 bases; unmatched bases: 18. The CDR3 extends over 17 amino acids. Germline CDR1 is SQVTM and CDR2 is ANQGSEA. This CDR3 is CSAGRRVAGGPFNEQFF. In DNA form, the CDR3 reads TGCAGCGCCGGGCGCCGGGTAGCGGGGGGACCTTTCAATGAGCAGTTCTTC.

The V gene is TRBV19, the J gene TRBJ2-1; possible D gene TRBD2, 5 bases. CDR1 and CDR2 (germline): LNHDA, SQIVND (reference sequence). The CDR3 runs to 14 residues. Between the trimmed V and J ends, which lost 5 bases and 3 bases, there was a span of 11 bases. CDR3 DNA: TGTGCCAGTAGTGCGAGTAGCGTCTACAATGAGCAGTTCTTC. It is translated as CASSASSVYNEQFF. Combining the CDR3 with reference TRBV19 and TRBJ2-1 gives the whole variable domain DGGITQSPKYLFRKEGQNVTLSCEQNLNHDAMYWYRQDPGQGLRLIYYSQIVNDFQKGDIAEGYSVSREKKESFPLTVTSAQKNPTAFYLCASSASSVYNEQFFGPGTRLTVL.

The chain carries TRBV5-3 and TRBJ2-5; a possible D gene is TRBD1 (6 bases). TRBV5-3 is known as an ORF, though its function is uncertain. This CDR3 has 14 residues. The V end lost 2 bases, the J end lost 1 base, and 9 bases lay between the germline ends. CDR3 nucleotides: TGTGCCAGAAGCTTCGACAGGTTCCAAGAGACCCAGTACTTC. Translated: CARSFDRFQETQYF.

The chain uses TRBV23-1 and TRBJ2-5, with TRBD2 matching 9 bases. TRBV23-1 is sorted into the ORF group, with uncertain function. There are 14 residues in the CDR3. The V and J ends lost 2 bases and 2 bases, in that order; junction bases with no gene match: 0. The CDR3 nucleotides are TGCGCCAGCAGTCAAGCGGGAGGGCAAGAGACCCAGTACTTC. Residues: CASSQAGGQETQYF.

This clone has a single count. The chain recombines TRBV7-9 with TRBJ2-2; 12 bases are a match to TRBD2. This CDR3 comprises 18 residues. The germline V gene encodes CDR1 SEHNR and CDR2 FQNEAQ (reference sequence). V was clipped by 4 bases and J by 4 bases; unmatched bases: 10. CDR3 bases: TGTGCCAGCAGCTCTCCACCCGGGACTAGCGGGCCCACCGGGGAGCTGTTTTTT. This translates into CASSSPPGTSGPTGELFF.

The CDR3 DNA sequence: TGTGCCAGCAGTGAAGCCGGGCGCGGGGATGAGCAGTTCTTC. Amino acids: CASSEAGRGDEQFF. The chain uses TRBV2 and TRBJ2-1, with D maybe TRBD2 (6 bases). Trimming removed 0 bases at V and 8 bases at J, with 11 bases between. The CDR3 has 14 residues. CDR1 is SNHLY and CDR2 is FYNNEI in the germline V gene.

CDR3 in amino acids: CASRETGSGANVLTF. CDR3 coding DNA: TGTGCCAGTAGGGAGACAGGGTCTGGGGCCAACGTCCTGACTTTC. The chain couples TRBV19 to TRBJ2-6; the match to TRBD1 covers 7 bases. This CDR3 spans 15 amino acids. The junction had 3 bases not matched to a gene; V was cut back by 6 bases and J by 1 base. Germline-derived CDR1 and CDR2 are LNHDA and SQIVND (reference sequence).

V is TRBV4-1 and J is TRBJ2-7; the match to TRBD1 covers 8 bases. In germline, CDR1 is MGHRA, CDR2 YSYEKL. V shed 2 bases, J shed 2 bases, and the junction held 5 bases outside the gene matches. This CDR3 region has 15 residues. The CDR3 loop reads CASSQQGAMAYEQYF. For the CDR3, the DNA is TGCGCCAGCAGCCAACAGGGGGCGATGGCCTACGAGCAGTACTTC.

The chain couples TRBV5-1 to TRBJ1-1, with D tentatively TRBD1 (6 bases). Deletions cut 4 bases from V and 5 bases from J, with 15 bases between. This CDR3 region has 14 residues. Germline V gives CDR1 SGHRS, CDR2 YFSETQ. The CDR3 DNA reads as TGCGCCAGCAGCCTCAGGGGAGTGGCAACTGAAGCTTTCTTT. This sequence encodes CASSLRGVATEAFF.